Listed below are T cell receptor beta chains from one sample, sequenced in a study of CD8 T cells in Susac syndrome. TCRdb processed the immunoSEQ multiplex PCR reads anew with MiXCR; each CDR3 protein has one entry. The sample consists of approximately 150,000 distinct CDR3 sequences, 85% to 95% of them appearing once. Material: CD4+ T cells from PBMCs. These receptors originate from a human donor with multiple sclerosis. CDR3s include the opening cysteine and the closing phenylalanine or tryptophan. The D gene is left open where the match is weak. Size values are once, few and many counts, or a class for expanded clones, and some rows have none.

TRBV12-3/TRBV12-4	.	14	.	TRBJ1-2	TGTGCCAGCAGTTTAGGGGGCTTCCCCTATGGCTACACCTTC	CASSLGGFPYGYTF
TRBV3-1	.	15	TRBD2	TRBJ2-5	TGTGCCAGCAGCCAAGAAACGGGACTAGCGGGTACCCAGTACTTC	CASSQETGLAGTQYF
TRBV29-1	.	17	TRBD2	TRBJ2-3	TGCAGCGCTACGCGGGTAGCGGGGGGGCTTGGGACAGATACGCAGTATTTT	CSATRVAGGLGTDTQYF
TRBV15	.	14	.	TRBJ2-1	TGTGCCACCAGCGTAGTGGAGTCGGGTAATGAGCAGTTCTTC	CATSVVESGNEQFF
TRBV12-3/TRBV12-4	.	12	TRBD1	TRBJ1-2	TGTGCCAGCAGTCGCAACAGGGGTGGCTACACCTTC	CASSRNRGGYTF
TRBV29-1	.	13	.	TRBJ2-1	TGCAGCGTTGCCAGGACCCCTGGAAATGAGCAGTTCTTC	CSVARTPGNEQFF
TRBV5-1	.	12	.	TRBJ1-2	TGCGCCAGCAGCGGGGACACCTATGGCTACACCTTC	CASSGDTYGYTF
TRBV14	.	15	TRBD1	TRBJ2-5	TGTGCCAGCAGCCTACAAAAGGGACAGGTAGAGACCCAGTACTTC	CASSLQKGQVETQYF
TRBV7-3	once	14	TRBD2	TRBJ2-5	TGTGCCAGCAGCTTTAGCGGGAGGAGGGAGACCCAGTACTTC	CASSFSGRRETQYF
TRBV20-1	.	14	.	TRBJ2-1	TGCAGTGCTCCCGGACCGCAGAGATACAATGAGCAGTTCTTC	CSAPGPQRYNEQFF
TRBV12-3/TRBV12-4	.	15	.	TRBJ1-1	TGTGCCAGCAGTGACCACAGGATCATGAACACTGAAGCTTTCTTT	CASSDHRIMNTEAFF
TRBV19	.	16	.	TRBJ2-7	TGTGCCAGTAGTCGAAATCCGGCCCCGGCAACCTACGAGCAGTACTTC	CASSRNPAPATYEQYF
TRBV7-8	.	13	.	TRBJ2-7	TGTGCCAGCGAGCGGATCGGAAACTACGAGCAGTACTTC	CASERIGNYEQYF
TRBV7-9	.	15	.	TRBJ1-2	TGTGCCAGCAGCTTAACAGAGCGCCTTCACTATGGCTACACCTTC	CASSLTERLHYGYTF
TRBV5-1	.	15	TRBD2	TRBJ2-3	TGCGCCAGCAGCCTTAGCGGGAAGATGGCAGATACGCAGTATTTT	CASSLSGKMADTQYF
TRBV27	.	15	TRBD1	TRBJ2-7	TGTGCCAGCAGTTTATACGGGACAGGGGTCTACGAGCAGTACTTC	CASSLYGTGVYEQYF
TRBV7-9	once	15	.	TRBJ1-1	TGTGCCAGCAGCTCCTCCAACGACATGAACACTGAAGCTTTCTTT	CASSSSNDMNTEAFF
TRBV29-1	.	13	TRBD2	TRBJ2-7	TGCAGCGTTGAATTGCGGGAGAGCCACGAGCAGTACTTC	CSVELRESHEQYF
TRBV3-1	.	13	.	TRBJ2-5	TGTGCCAGCAGCCAGAGAGTAGAGGAGACCCAGTACTTC	CASSQRVEETQYF
TRBV7-2	once	15	.	TRBJ2-3	TGTGCCAGCAGCTTAAAGATAGCTAGCGCAGATACGCAGTATTTT	CASSLKIASADTQYF